This is a list of T cell receptor beta chains from one sample in a study of OX40 agonist ivuxolimab in advanced cancers. The protocol was immunoSEQ multiplex PCR, while the TCRdb copy is restricted to in-frame clones and leaves out a portion. The sample holds about 120,000 clones, roughly nine tenths seen once. This specimen consisted of CD4+ or CD8+ T cells sorted from blood, obtained in a trial of the OX40 agonist ivuxolimab. These receptors originate from an adult with an advanced solid tumor such as melanoma, head and neck, liver or kidney cancer. CDR3s include the opening cysteine and the closing phenylalanine or tryptophan. D genes are given only for firm matches. The size of a clone is reported for some rows only, either as once, few or many, or as a class for expanded clones.

D gene | J gene | V gene | clone size | CDR3 length | CDR3 protein | CDR3 DNA
TRBD1 | TRBJ2-7 | TRBV11-2 | NA | 14 | CASSPGQGADEQYF | TGTGCCAGCAGCCCTGGACAGGGGGCCGACGAGCAGTACTTC
NA | TRBJ1-1 | TRBV15 | NA | 17 | CATSRDKLWISGTEAFF | TGTGCCACCAGCAGAGATAAACTATGGATCAGCGGCACTGAAGCTTTCTTT
TRBD1 | TRBJ2-3 | TRBV18 | NA | 16 | CASSAPSGGRTDTQYF | TGTGCCAGCTCAGCCCCCTCAGGGGGCCGGACAGATACGCAGTATTTT
TRBD1 | TRBJ1-1 | TRBV7-2 | NA | 15 | CASIGQGAQNTEAFF | TGTGCCAGCATAGGGCAGGGGGCGCAGAACACTGAAGCTTTCTTT
NA | TRBJ2-2 | TRBV7-7 | NA | 15 | CASSPGQLGTGELFF | TGTGCCAGCAGTCCCGGACAGCTGGGGACCGGGGAGCTGTTTTTT
NA | TRBJ2-6 | TRBV7-2 | NA | 15 | CASSYYPSGANVLTF | TGTGCCAGCAGCTACTACCCGTCGGGGGCCAACGTCCTGACTTTC
NA | TRBJ1-4 | TRBV7-2 | once | 14 | CASSLGQRSEKLFF | TGTGCCAGCAGCTTAGGACAGAGAAGTGAAAAACTGTTTTTT
NA | TRBJ1-1 | TRBV7-3 | NA | 13 | CASSSARNTEAFF | TGTGCCAGCAGCTCAGCCAGGAACACTGAAGCTTTCTTT
TRBD2 | TRBJ2-5 | TRBV2 | NA | 13 | CASMGRGGETQYF | TGTGCCAGCATGGGGCGGGGAGGGGAGACCCAGTACTTC
NA | TRBJ1-2 | TRBV5-1 | NA | 13 | CTSSSLGLERYTF | TGCACCAGCAGCTCTCTGGGTCTTGAGCGCTACACCTTC
NA | TRBJ1-3 | TRBV5-1 | NA | 15 | CASSLSGDSGNTIYF | TGCGCCAGCAGCTTGAGCGGGGATTCTGGAAACACCATATATTTT
NA | TRBJ2-2 | TRBV6-1 | once | 15 | CASSDLAPGKGELFF | TGTGCCAGCAGTGACTTGGCACCTGGGAAGGGGGAGCTGTTTTTT
NA | TRBJ2-7 | TRBV13 | NA | 14 | CASTRDGRSYEQYF | TGTGCCAGCACCCGGGACGGGCGGTCCTACGAGCAGTACTTC
NA | TRBJ2-7 | TRBV20-1 | NA | 11 | CSAIQVVEQYF | TGCAGTGCAATACAGGTTGTCGAGCAGTACTTC
NA | TRBJ2-7 | TRBV19 | NA | 11 | CASSSRDEQYF | TGTGCCAGTAGTAGTAGGGACGAGCAGTACTTC
NA | TRBJ1-2 | TRBV7-2 | NA | 11 | CASGDYYGYTF | TGTGCCAGCGGTGATTATTATGGCTACACCTTC
TRBD1 | TRBJ2-5 | TRBV19 | NA | 15 | CASSILQGVGETQYF | TGTGCCAGTAGTATCCTACAGGGGGTAGGAGAGACCCAGTACTTC
TRBD1 | TRBJ1-2 | TRBV4-2 | NA | 15 | CASSQDIPGGGGYTF | TGTGCCAGCAGCCAAGATATCCCAGGGGGCGGTGGCTACACCTTC
NA | TRBJ2-3 | TRBV5-1 | NA | 13 | CASTAKNTDTQYF | TGCGCCAGCACCGCAAAGAACACAGATACGCAGTATTTT
TRBD1 | TRBJ1-6 | TRBV30 | NA | 14 | CAWGTGPYNSPLHF | TGTGCCTGGGGGACAGGGCCTTATAATTCACCCCTCCACTTT
NA | TRBJ1-5 | TRBV15 | NA | 15 | CATSRDLKAYQPQHF | TGTGCCACCAGCAGAGATCTCAAGGCATATCAGCCCCAGCATTTT
NA | TRBJ1-2 | TRBV2 | few | 14 | CASHGQYLNYGYTF | TGTGCCAGCCATGGACAGTACCTTAACTATGGCTACACCTTC
TRBD2 | TRBJ2-2 | TRBV19 | NA | 15 | CASGGLAGRNGELFF | TGTGCCAGTGGCGGACTAGCGGGGAGGAACGGGGAGCTGTTTTTT
NA | TRBJ1-1 | TRBV7-3 | once | 13 | CASRRQENTEAFF | TGTGCCAGCAGGCGACAGGAGAACACTGAAGCTTTCTTT
NA | TRBJ2-1 | TRBV6-6 | NA | 15 | CASRNGRRQLNEQFF | TGTGCCAGCAGAAACGGGCGGAGACAACTAAATGAGCAGTTCTTC
TRBD2 | TRBJ2-3 | TRBV9 | NA | 16 | CASSAGLAGEIRTQYF | TGTGCCAGCAGCGCCGGACTAGCGGGGGAAATACGGACGCAGTATTTT
NA | TRBJ2-1 | TRBV5-6 | NA | 15 | CASSLGGLTYNEQFF | TGTGCCAGCAGCTTGGGAGGGTTAACCTACAATGAGCAGTTCTTC
NA | TRBJ2-7 | TRBV28 | NA | 16 | CASSLNRGSFSYEQYF | TGTGCCAGCAGTTTAAATCGGGGGTCATTTAGCTACGAGCAGTACTTC
NA | TRBJ1-2 | TRBV19 | few | 14 | CASRPRDINYGYTF | TGTGCCAGTAGACCCAGGGACATCAACTATGGCTACACCTTC
NA | TRBJ1-4 | TRBV15 | NA | 17 | CATSRDLPGTTNEKLFF | TGTGCCACCAGCAGAGACTTACCGGGAACAACTAATGAAAAACTGTTTTTT
NA | TRBJ1-2 | TRBV13 | NA | 13 | CASSLWEGQGYTF | TGTGCCAGCAGCTTATGGGAGGGGCAAGGCTACACCTTC
NA | TRBJ2-7 | TRBV6-5 | once | 12 | CASSLVSYEQYF | TGTGCCAGCTCCTTAGTGTCCTACGAGCAGTACTTC
TRBD1 | TRBJ2-5 | TRBV25-1 | NA | 15 | CASSEGTGGVETQYF | TGTGCCAGCAGTGAGGGGACAGGGGGTGTAGAGACCCAGTACTTC
TRBD2 | TRBJ2-2 | TRBV18 | once | 17 | CASSPPGLAANTGELFF | TGTGCCAGCTCACCACCGGGACTAGCGGCGAACACCGGGGAGCTGTTTTTT
NA | TRBJ1-6 | TRBV4-1 | NA | 15 | CASSQVRGGNSPLHF | TGCGCCAGCAGCCAAGTGCGGGGAGGGAATTCACCCCTCCACTTT
NA | TRBJ1-2 | TRBV7-9 | NA | 17 | CASRGSERGRENYGYTF | TGTGCCAGCAGGGGGTCGGAAAGGGGACGGGAGAACTATGGCTACACCTTC
TRBD1 | TRBJ2-3 | TRBV5-1 | few | 14 | CASSFGQGADTQYF | TGCGCCAGCAGCTTCGGACAGGGGGCAGATACGCAGTATTTT
TRBD1 | TRBJ2-7 | TRBV18 | NA | 15 | CASSPGQGPHYEQYF | TGTGCCAGCTCACCGGGACAGGGACCACACTACGAGCAGTACTTC
NA | TRBJ2-6 | TRBV7-9 | NA | 18 | CASSLLAGLRSGANVLTF | TGTGCCAGCAGCTTATTGGCGGGATTACGCTCTGGGGCCAACGTCCTGACTTTC
NA | TRBJ2-3 | TRBV19 | NA | 12 | CASSAGLGTQYF | TGTGCCAGTAGTGCCGGCCTTGGTACGCAGTATTTT